Below, one TCR beta chain is given with its context. Antigen: not known. Trimming removed 5 bases at V and 0 bases at J, with 15 bases between. CDR3 length equals 16 residues. The data derive from a study of T cell repertoires in cytomegalovirus infection. Broader study findings: The response measured ex vivo was dominated by TCR beta clonotypes (HLA-C-restricted and CMV-specific). Frequencies of public TCR beta families were cumulated, and this identified carriers of CMV plus the relevant HLA.

TCRdb ran MiXCR on the reads and lists one entry per CDR3 protein. The data contain 200,000 or so distinct CDR3 sequences, about 38% of them singletons. This TCR was sampled from a human donor in good health (CMV status not recorded). Some clones in this sample may be carry-over from other donors' samples. The source was CD8+ T cells from cultured PBMCs, collected from culture after CMV antigen stimulation. This chain uses TRBV12-3 or TRBV12-4 with TRBJ2-3; D perhaps matches TRBD2 (5 bases). CDR3 residues: CASSPRARVSTDTQYF. In nucleotides, the CDR3 is TGTGCCAGCAGTCCCCGGGCGAGGGTCAGCACAGATACGCAGTATTTT.